This T cell receptor (beta chain) was sequenced for a study of blood T cell repertoires in COVID-19. Overall study context: PBMCs, B-cell-depleted T cells, or T cells provided the cDNA or gDNA that made up the material.

Some clones are missing from TCRdb's copy, which holds only in-frame ones; the method was immunoSEQ multiplex PCR. The sample holds around 92,000 clones, about 86% seen once. V lost 6 bases, J lost 3 bases, and 9 bases lay in between. The CDR3 is 13 residues long. CDR1 and CDR2 (germline): MNHEY, SVGAGI. The clonotype comes from a woman aged 55-69 years in a cohort sampled during active or convalescent COVID-19. Sequences were obtained from peripheral blood. The J gene is TRBJ1-5, the V gene TRBV6-5; no clear D. CDR3: CASRLAPNQPQHF. Written as DNA, the CDR3 is TGTGCCAGCAGACTAGCCCCCAATCAGCCCCAGCATTTT.